These T cell receptor beta chains were read from a single sample in a study of Ad26.COV2.S vaccination and SARS-CoV-2 variants. Repertoires were generated with immunoSEQ multiplex PCR, while TCRdb's copy carries only in-frame clones and drops some. Of about 350,000 clones detected, about 91% appear once; the ten largest clones hold around 4.2%. The material sequenced was peripheral blood, taken after recovery from COVID-19. Every receptor here comes from a human donor who had recovered from COVID-19. Each CDR3 is given without its conserved first and last residue.

v_call	cdr3_aa
TRBV19	ASSLGRRLRYGYT
TRBV5-4	ASSLGASGGYQETQY
TRBV5-1	ASSSGLRGPDTEAF
TRBV6-2/TRBV6-3	ASSNYNQPQH
TRBV10-3	AISGYSGNTIY
TRBV7-9	ASSKLGQRNTIY
TRBV5-1	ASSRNYRGLNTEAF
TRBV5-8	ASSLVGPQH
TRBV9	ASGGGSNEQF
TRBV6-1	ASSELQGGQPQH
TRBV7-8	ASSPGAGELF
TRBV5-4	ASSSYGTGGDEQF
TRBV29-1	SAELGDTQY
TRBV2	ASSDGLSLRIGHQPQH
TRBV6-5	ASSYRAGGDAYGYT
TRBV7-8	ASSSQYGAF
TRBV19	ASSILADRPTEAF
TRBV29-1	SLKSGGELF
TRBV5-1	ASSLSLTQGSPLH
TRBV6-5	ASSAELGVGEKLF
TRBV25-1	ASSGQGVYNSPLH
TRBV27	ASSSWTESPLH
TRBV9	ASSVGLHTGELF
TRBV27	ASSIHGTGELF
TRBV19	ASSISSWTGQAYEQY
TRBV7-9	ASSLVRTGNTEAF
TRBV20-1	SSIAAGELF
TRBV4-3	ASSQDAAMVYEQY
TRBV11-2	ASSPQATNEKLF
TRBV9	ASSPRAGWIGPLH
TRBV15	ATSRGSTGGNQPQH
TRBV6-1	ASSELAGGQETQY
TRBV7-6	ASSLNGNTGELF
TRBV2	ASRLAGSKY
TRBV18	ASSPASGAINNGYT
TRBV2	ASSLSGVLAKNIQY
TRBV5-6	ASIRWGENYGYT
TRBV13	ASSLGRTNTIY
TRBV19	ASSIATTGNEQF
TRBV25-1	ASSPGSKQPQH
TRBV5-4	ASSLGSGGGYNEQF
TRBV6-2/TRBV6-3	ASSYSSGANVLT